This entry lists 17 T cell receptor beta chains sequenced from one sample in a study of blood T cells in healthy people across ages. Alongside a J-beta primer mix, a sample-barcoded 5' primer served in a second PCR lasting about 6 to 12 cycles. In TCRdb, the 5' RACE reads were re-called with MiXCR into one record per CDR3 protein. The table shows over 600,000 distinct CDR3 sequences, with 21% occurring only once. Specimen: blood. The origin of the receptors is a man in his 70s in good health.

V is TRBV5-1 and J is TRBJ1-5; 7 bases agree with TRBD1. V dropped 2 bases and J dropped 3; count of bases not matched to a gene: 5. CDR3 length: 15 residues. Germline V gene data show CDR1 as SGHRS and CDR2 as YFSETQ. The CDR3 nucleotides read TGCGCCAGCAGCTTTTCAGGACAGGACAATCAGCCCCAGCATTTT. Translating it yields CASSFSGQDNQPQHF.

This clonotype has at least ten counts. The chain uses TRBV6-1 and TRBJ1-5, with D uncertain. V lost 1 base to trimming and J lost 7 bases, with 11 bases between them. The germline V gene encodes CDR1 MNHNS and CDR2 SASEGT. The CDR3 extends over 14 amino acids. CDR3 nucleotides: TGTGCCAGCAGTGAAGAAAGGGTTTGGCAGCCCCAGCATTTT. Its translation: CASSEERVWQPQHF.

V and J are TRBV20-1 and TRBJ2-1, with D hard to call. The germline CDR1 and CDR2 sequences are DFQATT and SNEGSKA (reference sequence). The CDR3 extends over 14 amino acids. Trimming stripped 6 bases from V and 0 bases from J, with 12 bases between. This CDR3 reads CSAPRSSSYNEQFF. For the CDR3, the DNA is TGCAGTGCCCCAAGGTCGAGCTCCTACAATGAGCAGTTCTTC.

The table lists this clonotype with many counts. The chain recombines TRBV20-1 with TRBJ2-5; 8 bases are shared with TRBD1. Germline assignment: CDR1 DFQATT and CDR2 SNEGSKA (reference sequence). The CDR3 is 12 residues long. With V trimmed by 2 bases and J by 5 bases, 1 base remained unmatched. Here the CDR3 DNA reads TGCAGTGCTAGACAGGGGGCGGAGACCCAGTACTTC. This codes for CSARQGAETQYF.

The chain couples TRBV6-6 to TRBJ2-3; no definite D call. The V gene's germline CDR1 is MNHNY and CDR2 SVGAGI (reference sequence). The CDR3 runs to 12 residues. V lost 6 bases to trimming and J lost 9 bases, with 13 bases between them. CDR3 in amino acids: CASRFGIDTQYF. Written as DNA, the CDR3 is TGTGCCAGCAGATTTGGGATAGACACGCAGTATTTT.

V is TRBV20-1 and J is TRBJ2-3, with 7 bases matching TRBD2. CDR3 size: 14 residues. Germline values: CDR1 DFQATT, CDR2 SNEGSKA (reference sequence). V lost 4 bases to trimming and J lost 3 bases; unmatched junction nucleotides: 7. CDR3 bases: TGCAGTGCTATTCTTGGGACTAAGACAGATACGCAGTATTTT. Translating it yields CSAILGTKTDTQYF.

The genes are TRBV7-8 and TRBJ2-5, with D tentatively TRBD2 (5 bases). The CDR3 is made up of 15 amino acids. The V and J ends lost 5 bases and 0 bases respectively, with 13 bases between them. Germline V gene data show CDR1 as SGHVS and CDR2 as FQNEAQ. The CDR3 nucleotides read TGTGCCAGCAGCCACCCCGGGGAGTACCAAGAGACCCAGTACTTC. Protein: CASSHPGEYQETQYF.

The J gene is TRBJ2-7, the V gene TRBV28, with D perhaps assigned TRBD1 or TRBD2 (5 bases each). The length of the CDR3 is 12 residues. Per the germline V gene, CDR1 is MDHEN and CDR2 is SYDVKM. Deletions cut 6 bases from V and 8 bases from J, with 14 bases between. CDR3 sequence (DNA): TGTGCCAGCAGCCGCGCCGGGGCGCAGCAGTACTTC. It translates to CASSRAGAQQYF. The full variable domain, with the rest looked up from reference TRBV28 and TRBJ2-7, is DVKVTQSSRYLVKRTGEKVFLECVQDMDHENMFWYRQDPGLGLRLIYFSYDVKMKEKGDIPEGYSVSREKKERFSLILESASTNQTSMYLCASSRAGAQQYFGPGTRLTVT.

This clonotype has ten or more counts. The gene calls are TRBV20-1 and TRBJ2-5, with D possibly called TRBD1 or TRBD2 (6 bases each). V was clipped by 2 bases and J by 5 bases, with 18 bases between them. The CDR3 is 15 residues long. In germline, CDR1 is DFQATT, CDR2 SNEGSKA (reference sequence). The CDR3 DNA sequence: TGCAGTGCTAGAAACCCACAGGGAGCGGGTGAGACCCAGTACTTC. As protein: CSARNPQGAGETQYF.

The chain employs TRBV6-5 and TRBJ2-6; 13 nucleotides align to TRBD2. The CDR3 sequence is 19 residues long. Losses at the gene ends were 4 bases for V and 1 base for J; bases not matched to a gene: 7. Germline CDR1 and CDR2: MNHEY and SVGAGI. The CDR3, as DNA: TGTGCCAGCAGTTTGCCTCCGGGACTAGCGGGATCTGGGGCCAACGTCCTGACTTTC. Translation gives CASSLPPGLAGSGANVLTF.

This clonotype appeared a single time. The CDR3 spells CSARDIRGQGYGYTF. DNA for the CDR3: TGCAGTGCTAGAGACATTAGAGGGCAAGGCTATGGCTACACCTTC. The rearrangement joins TRBV20-1 to TRBJ1-2, with D uncertain. Trimming shortened V by 0 bases and J by 4 bases, and 15 bases separated the two germline ends. This CDR3 spans 15 amino acids. Germline CDR1 reads DFQATT; CDR2 reads SNEGSKA (reference sequence).

The chain couples TRBV12-5 to TRBJ2-1, with 7 bases lining up with TRBD2. CDR1 is LGHNT, CDR2 FRNRAP, per germline. J gave up 0 bases and V 6 bases, and 11 bases lay outside the gene matches. This CDR3 is 17 amino acids long. The CDR3 is CASGLSSGGSSYNEQFF. DNA of the CDR3: TGTGCTAGTGGCCTCTCTTCGGGGGGAAGCTCCTACAATGAGCAGTTCTTC.

There are a few counts of this clonotype. DNA for the CDR3: TGTGCCAGCAGCCAAGATCGAACAGGGGACTATGGCTACACCTTC. Amino acids: CASSQDRTGDYGYTF. This sequence joins TRBV3-1 and TRBJ1-2; 7 nucleotides align to TRBD1. Trimming took 0 bases from V and 3 from J; bases not matched to a gene: 4. The CDR3 covers 15 residues. In germline, CDR1 is LGHDT, CDR2 YNNKEL (reference sequence). The variable domain in full, with the rest retrieved from reference TRBV3-1 and TRBJ1-2, is DTAVSQTPKYLVTQMGNDKSIKCEQNLGHDTMYWYKQDSKKFLKIMFSYNNKELIINETVPNRFSPKSPDKAHLNLHINSLELGDSAVYFCASSQDRTGDYGYTFGSGTRLTVV.

There are a few counts of this clonotype. This rearrangement joins TRBV16 to TRBJ1-5, with 9 bases aligning to TRBD1. V lost 0 bases, J lost 4 bases, and 4 bases stayed unmatched. Germline values: CDR1 KGHSY, CDR2 FQNENV. The CDR3 has 16 amino acids. The CDR3 loop reads CASSQSGTGLNQPQHF. CDR3 nucleotide sequence: TGTGCCAGCAGCCAATCTGGGACAGGGTTGAATCAGCCCCAGCATTTT.

The chain recombines TRBV11-2 with TRBJ2-7, with 14 bases fitting TRBD2. This CDR3 is 15 amino acids long. Per the germline V gene, CDR1 is SGHAT and CDR2 is FQNNGV. V lost 5 bases and J lost 6; bases outside the gene matches: 6. The chain's CDR3 is CASSGGLAGVLEQYF. CDR3 nucleotide sequence: TGTGCCAGCAGCGGGGGACTAGCGGGAGTGCTCGAGCAGTACTTC.

In its sample, this clonotype was seen many times. The DNA for the CDR3 is TGTGCCAGCAGCCAAGCCTACTACAATGAGCAGTTCTTC. The encoded protein is CASSQAYYNEQFF. This chain uses TRBV3-1 with TRBJ2-1; D not certain. Per germline, CDR1 LGHDT and CDR2 YNNKEL (reference sequence). The V end lost 1 base, the J end lost 3 bases, and 4 bases lay between the germline ends. The CDR3 runs 13 residues.

This clonotype was counted only a few times. The chain carries TRBV6-1 and TRBJ1-6; D uncertain. The CDR3 has 14 amino acids. With 6 bases removed from V and 3 bases from J, the gap between germline ends came to 9 bases. Per germline, CDR1 MNHNS and CDR2 SASEGT. CDR3 protein: CASRYSDYNSPLHF. CDR3 bases: TGTGCCAGCAGGTACAGCGACTATAATTCACCCCTCCACTTT.